The 21 T cell receptor beta chains below all came from one sample that was sequenced in a study of cytomegalovirus exposure and HLA in healthy donors. The PCR contained 60 Vbeta and 13 Jbeta primers. The data were produced by immunoSEQ multiplex PCR, yet TCRdb's version contains in-frame clones alone and is incomplete. Among 100,000 to 150,000 clones, around four fifths were seen once, and the ten largest hold roughly 1.2%. The specimen was PBMCs. The origin of the receptors is a boy under 18 in good health and CMV-seronegative.

The chain carries TRBV6-5 and TRBJ2-7, with D perhaps TRBD2 (6 bases). V was clipped by 5 bases and J by 4 bases, with 18 bases between them. Germline values: CDR1 MNHEY, CDR2 SVGAGI. CDR3 size: 15 residues. CDR3 protein: CASSPPTGGSYEQYF. Here the CDR3 DNA reads TGTGCCAGCAGTCCTCCCACTGGAGGGTCGTACGAGCAGTACTTC.

The chain carries TRBV30 and TRBJ1-1; 9 bases fit TRBD1. Trimming removed 8 bases from V and 0 bases from J; junction bases left unmatched: 1. Per the germline V gene, CDR1 is GTSNPN and CDR2 is SVGIG (reference sequence). This CDR3 is built from 12 residues. DNA for the CDR3: TGTGCCGGGGACAGGGTGAACACTGAAGCTTTCTTT. This sequence encodes CAGDRVNTEAFF.

This sequence joins TRBV5-1 and TRBJ1-1, with 7 bases aligning to TRBD1. The germline gives CDR1 SGHRS, CDR2 YFSETQ. This CDR3 has 14 residues. Trimming took 5 bases from V and 1 from J; bases not matched to a gene: 5. CDR3 bases: TGCGCCAGCAGTGCCCGGACAGGGAACACTGAAGCTTTCTTT. Amino acids: CASSARTGNTEAFF. The whole variable domain, filled in from reference TRBV5-1 and TRBJ1-1, reads KAGVTQTPRYLIKTRGQQVTLSCSPISGHRSVSWYQQTPGQGLQFLFEYFSETQRNKGNFPGRFSGRQFSNSRSEMNVSTLELGDSALYLCASSARTGNTEAFFGQGTRLTVV.

The rearrangement joins TRBV19 to TRBJ2-7; possibly TRBD1 for D (6 bases). The germline V gene encodes CDR1 LNHDA and CDR2 SQIVND (reference sequence). The CDR3 loop spans 14 amino acids. Trimming removed 3 bases at V and 5 bases at J, with 14 bases between. CDR3 loop: CASSMRYRAHEQYF. CDR3 coding DNA: TGTGCCAGTAGTATGAGGTACAGGGCCCACGAGCAGTACTTC.

This chain joins TRBV10-3 and TRBJ2-3, with 10 bases identical to TRBD2. The ends lost 5 bases at V and 5 bases at J; junction bases unmatched: 7. This CDR3 is built from 15 residues. Germline CDR1 is ENHRY and CDR2 is SYGVKD. CDR3 sequence (DNA): TGTGCCATCAGTACTAGCGGGATCGTGGTAGATACGCAGTATTTT. It encodes CAISTSGIVVDTQYF.

This clone was recorded once. The chain is built from TRBV27 and TRBJ2-7, with 7 bases lining up with TRBD2. Per germline, CDR1 MNHEY and CDR2 SMNVEV (reference sequence). The CDR3 is 16 amino acids. The trim removed 6 bases at V and 2 bases at J, leaving 13 bases unmatched. The CDR3 sequence: CASSRSRRETAYEQYF. CDR3 nucleotides: TGTGCCAGCAGCCGATCTAGGCGGGAGACCGCCTACGAGCAGTACTTC.

The chain links TRBV4-1 to TRBJ2-1, with 13 bases that match TRBD2. There are 15 residues in the CDR3. In germline, CDR1 is MGHRA, CDR2 YSYEKL. J was trimmed by 5 bases and V by 5 bases; bases with no gene match: 3. CDR3 sequence: CASSAGLAGDNEQFF. The DNA of the CDR3 is TGCGCCAGCAGCGCCGGACTAGCGGGAGACAATGAGCAGTTCTTC.

The chain joins TRBV6-5 to TRBJ1-1; D is perhaps TRBD1 (5 bases). The CDR3 spans 13 residues. The V end was cut by 5 bases, the J end by 1 base, with 8 bases between. In germline, CDR1 is MNHEY, CDR2 SVGAGI. CDR3 sequence reads: CASSRGQNTEAFF. CDR3 nucleotides: TGTGCCAGCAGTCGTGGACAGAACACTGAAGCTTTCTTT.

The count of this clone is one. This rearrangement joins TRBV15 to TRBJ1-5; D remains unclear. Germline CDR1 LNHNV, CDR2 YYDKDF (reference sequence). The CDR3 runs to 17 residues. V lost 0 bases and J 5 bases, leaving 17 bases between the germline ends. The chain's CDR3 is CATSRDKAASFYQPQHF. The CDR3 nucleotides are TGTGCCACCAGCAGAGATAAGGCAGCGAGTTTCTATCAGCCCCAGCATTTT.

This chain links TRBV30 with TRBJ2-1; D call uncertain. Between the trimmed V and J ends, which lost 4 bases and 6 bases, there was a span of 7 bases. CDR3 length: 11 residues. Germline CDR1 and CDR2: GTSNPN and SVGIG (reference sequence). CDR3 nucleotide sequence: TGTGCCTGGACTCCTCTCAATGAGCAGTTCTTC. As protein: CAWTPLNEQFF.

The J gene is TRBJ1-5, the V gene TRBV7-9; no clear D. Trimming left V 0 bases short and J 2 bases short, with 11 bases between. Per germline, CDR1 SEHNR and CDR2 FQNEAQ (reference sequence). The length of the CDR3 is 16 residues. The CDR3 bases are TGTGCCAGCAGCTTAGCGGTTGAGGTTGGCAATCAGCCCCAGCATTTT. Its translation is CASSLAVEVGNQPQHF.

The rearrangement uses TRBV11-2 and TRBJ2-7; TRBD2 matches 11 bases. This CDR3 is 18 amino acids long. Germline-derived CDR1 and CDR2 are SGHAT and FQNNGV. Trimming cost V 1 base and J 2 bases; bases outside gene matches: 10. Here the CDR3 reads CASSLVGGASGRTYEQYF. As DNA, the CDR3 is TGTGCCAGCAGCTTAGTAGGTGGGGCTAGCGGGAGGACCTACGAGCAGTACTTC.

This sequence joins TRBV15 and TRBJ1-1; a possible D gene is TRBD1 (5 bases). The CDR3 has 16 residues. Germline CDR1 reads LNHNV; CDR2 reads YYDKDF (reference sequence). Trimming took off 3 bases at V and 1 base at J, with 15 bases between the two ends. The CDR3 DNA sequence: TGTGCCACCAGCAGGGGCCGGGCAGGGTGGAACACTGAAGCTTTCTTT. Its protein is CATSRGRAGWNTEAFF.

The V and J genes are TRBV29-1 and TRBJ2-1; 8 bases line up with TRBD2. The CDR3 spans 14 residues. Trimming cost V 5 bases and J 4 bases; bases outside gene matches: 7. Germline lookup yields CDR1 SQVTM and CDR2 ANQGSEA. The CDR3 bases are TGCAGCGTTCTGGGACTAGGGGATTACAATGAGCAGTTCTTC. Protein sequence: CSVLGLGDYNEQFF.

The CDR3 nucleotides are TGCGCCAGCAGCCAGACTCCTCCGCGGACAGCAACCGAAAAACTGTTTTTT. Translating gives CASSQTPPRTATEKLFF. The gene calls are TRBV4-3 and TRBJ1-4; D perhaps matches TRBD1 (6 bases). Germline lookup yields CDR1 LGHNA and CDR2 YSLEER. The CDR3 length is 17 residues. V lost 3 bases, J lost 8 bases, and 22 bases lay in between.

The J gene is TRBJ2-1, the V gene TRBV4-3, with TRBD1 as a possible D gene (7 bases). The CDR3 runs to 16 residues. Germline-derived CDR1 and CDR2 are LGHNA and YSLEER. Trimming cost V 0 bases and J 13 bases, with 22 bases left between them. Written as DNA, the CDR3 is TGCGCCAGCAGCCAAGATCAAGGAGGGGGCAAGGCGGAACAGTTCTTC. Protein sequence: CASSQDQGGGKAEQFF.

For the CDR3, the DNA is TGCGCCAGCAGCCAAAGTAGGTGGGGAGATGAGCAGTTCTTC. Amino acid sequence: CASSQSRWGDEQFF. The chain carries TRBV5-1 and TRBJ2-1; D possibly corresponds to TRBD2 (5 bases). V shed 4 bases and J shed 8 bases, with 16 bases lying between them. The length of the CDR3 is 14 residues. The germline gives CDR1 SGHRS, CDR2 YFSETQ.

The J gene is TRBJ2-1, the V gene TRBV10-1; TRBD2 agrees at 8 bases. The junction had 13 bases not matched to a gene; V was cut back by 2 bases and J by 10 bases. Germline values: CDR1 WNHNN, CDR2 SYGVQD (reference sequence). This CDR3 is built from 16 residues. CDR3 nucleotide sequence: TGCGCCAGCAGTGAGCCCGAGCGGGAGAGTGGCAACGAGCAGTTCTTC. Translating gives CASSEPERESGNEQFF.

J is TRBJ1-1 and V is TRBV5-1; D ambiguous. The V and J ends lost 0 bases and 1 base respectively, with 4 bases between them. The V gene's germline CDR1 is SGHRS and CDR2 YFSETQ. This CDR3 is 13 amino acids long. CDR3 in amino acids: CASSLGGNTEAFF. The CDR3 DNA reads as TGCGCCAGCAGCTTGGGAGGGAACACTGAAGCTTTCTTT.

CDR3 loop: CASSMNFQGARNTEAFF. CDR3 sequence (DNA): TGTGCCAGTAGTATGAACTTCCAGGGGGCCCGGAACACTGAAGCTTTCTTT. The V and J genes are TRBV19 and TRBJ1-1; TRBD1 matches at 8 bases. With V trimmed by 3 bases and J by 1 base, 10 bases remained unmatched. This CDR3 region has 17 residues. Per germline, CDR1 LNHDA and CDR2 SQIVND (reference sequence).

The chain links TRBV5-1 to TRBJ2-5; 10 bases match TRBD1. The CDR3 contains 14 residues. The germline CDR1 and CDR2 sequences are SGHRS and YFSETQ. V shed 3 bases, J shed 4 bases, and the junction held 3 bases outside the gene matches. CDR3 residues: CASSSGTGVETQYF. The CDR3 nucleotides read TGCGCCAGCAGCTCCGGGACAGGGGTAGAGACCCAGTACTTC.